This T cell receptor beta chain was retrieved from a study of a mutant IDH1 vaccine in newly diagnosed glioma. Study as a whole: The first vaccination came 4-6 weeks after radiotherapy alone, or with temozolomide cycles. Males made up approximately 62% and females roughly 40% of treated patients, whose mean age was around 40 years. Those enrolled had earlier been treated with radiotherapy, temozolomide, or both, mostly both.

This CDR3 has 12 amino acids. Germline CDR1 is SGHRS and CDR2 is YFSETQ. The germline V and J ends were trimmed by 5 bases and 8 bases, with 11 bases remaining between them. Specified time point: week 35, safety follow-up. What each vaccine dose contained was 300 ug of mutant IDH1 20-mer peptide, accompanied by topical imiquimod. Administration of eight vaccinations to patients took place in weeks 1, 3, 5, 7, 11, 15, 19, 23. Assay used: immunoSEQ multiplex PCR; TCRdb lists only in-frame clones, some missing. Seen here are 45,000 to 55,000 clones, roughly 80% observed once, and the top ten hold approximately 6.8%. This clone was detected only a few times. Antigen unknown.

V gene TRBV5-1 combines with J gene TRBJ2-1; D is undetermined. Sequenced here: PBMCs, sampled from a glioma patient whose treatment included an IDH1 peptide vaccine. The source is a man between 35 and 55 years old with glioma. The CDR3 region is CASRENEHEQFF. The CDR3 DNA sequence: TGCGCCAGCAGAGAAAACGAGCATGAGCAGTTCTTC.